Described below is a single TCR beta chain sequence and its context. Its antigen is still unknown. After template switching added a universal primer site, the resulting cDNA carried unique molecular identifiers. TCRdb itself ran the 5' RACE reads through MiXCR, one entry per CDR3 protein. Of hundreds of thousands of distinct CDR3 sequences listed, 10% to 15% were seen once; the top ten hold 1.5% to 2%. The CDR3 totals 13 residues. V lost 8 bases and J lost 7, with 18 bases in between. Germline loops: CDR1 MNHEY, CDR2 SMNVEV (reference sequence). This entry belongs to a study of identical twins. Points from the study as a whole: Diverse VJ usage suggested most zero-insertion clonotypes were not invariant T cells. Where out-of-frame alpha sequences were twin-shared, they showed excess low generation probability. Memory repertoires showed no such pattern, whereas abundant cord blood beta clonotypes carried fewer insertions.

These data also formed part of another study, on yellow fever vaccine responses in identical twins.

This receptor was identified in a woman under 30 in good health. Sequencing was done on a sample of PBMCs. This chain joins TRBV27 and TRBJ2-7; a weak D match, TRBD2 (6 bases). This CDR3 reads CASGRRENGEQYF. The CDR3 nucleotides read TGTGCCAGCGGACGTCGGGAGAATGGGGAGCAGTACTTC.